A selection of T cell receptor beta chains follows, all from one sample in a study of T cell changes during pregnancy in multiple sclerosis. TCRdb keeps only in-frame clones here, not all; method: immunoSEQ multiplex PCR. The profile shows 75,000 to 100,000 clones, roughly 92% of them singletons. The source was peripheral blood, collected after pregnancy. The source of these receptors is a female donor with multiple sclerosis, enrolled in a pregnancy study. The CDR3 runs from the conserved cysteine through the conserved F or W. The order of the fields is J gene, V gene, CDR3 protein.

TRBJ1-2,TRBV27,CASTLSTGLSGYTF
TRBJ1-5,TRBV29-1,CSVRIGANQPQHF
TRBJ1-2,TRBV6-4,CASRGTGSYGYTF
TRBJ2-3,TRBV5-1,CASSNGRVPLSTDTQYF
TRBJ2-5,TRBV29-1,CSVGQDQETQYF
TRBJ2-3,TRBV7-2,CASSLAVSGRPTDTQYF
TRBJ2-3,TRBV4-1,CASSQEGGFAGGGDTQYF
TRBJ2-1,TRBV4-2,CASSHVTLAGGSEQFF
TRBJ2-7,TRBV5-4,CASSLITGSFYEQYF
TRBJ2-5,TRBV5-1,CASSFDQGQETQYF
TRBJ1-4,TRBV2,CASTEGDRGQEKLFF
TRBJ1-2,TRBV6-5,CASSQTQGIVDGYTF
TRBJ1-2,TRBV29-1,CSVEAEVYGYTF
TRBJ2-4,TRBV7-2,CASSFYGENIQYF
TRBJ2-6,TRBV6-5,CASREAGANVLTF
TRBJ2-5,TRBV5-1,CASSQLAGGGETQYF
TRBJ2-7,TRBV4-3,CASSRAGAEPYEQYF
TRBJ1-6,TRBV30,CAWSSGTGTSPLHF
TRBJ1-6,TRBV6-4,CASSLPSRARDNSPLHF
TRBJ2-4,TRBV6-1,CASSEIGTAKNIHIQYF
TRBJ2-3,TRBV7-9,CASSPPGLGSTDTQYF
TRBJ2-3,TRBV18,CASSPPGAGGPADTQYF
TRBJ1-2,TRBV30,CAWSLDRGEGGYTF
TRBJ2-1,TRBV7-9,CASSLGTSGTREQFF
TRBJ1-4,TRBV19,CASSTWAEKLFF
TRBJ2-2,TRBV7-9,CASSLLLNTGELFF
TRBJ1-1,TRBV5-1,CASTALGANTEAFF